A single sample gave rise to the 21 T cell receptor beta chains below, sequenced in a study of cytomegalovirus exposure and HLA in healthy donors. 60 Vbeta and 13 Jbeta primers were used in PCR. Produced via immunoSEQ multiplex PCR; TCRdb's table is partial and in-frame only. The sample holds roughly 100,000 clones, approximately 80% seen once. Sequencing input: PBMCs. All receptors come from a male donor in good health and CMV-seropositive.

The chain recombines TRBV19 with TRBJ2-1, with a tentative D call TRBD2 (6 bases). The CDR3 is made up of 16 amino acids. V lost 7 bases and J lost 4, with 20 bases in between. CDR1 and CDR2 from the germline V gene are LNHDA and SQIVND (reference sequence). Written as DNA, the CDR3 is TGTGCCAGTACTCCTATAAGGGCGGGGTCGTACAATGAGCAGTTCTTC. This gives the protein CASTPIRAGSYNEQFF.

The chain employs TRBV7-2 and TRBJ1-5; no clear D. Germline V lookup: CDR1 SGHTA, CDR2 FQGNSA. Trimming removed 1 base from V and 5 bases from J, with 6 bases in between. The CDR3 is 13 residues long. For the CDR3, the DNA is TGTGCCAGCAGCTTAGTGCGGGATCAGCCCCAGCATTTT. This gives the protein CASSLVRDQPQHF. Combining the CDR3 with reference TRBV7-2 and TRBJ1-5 gives the whole variable domain GAGVSQSPSNKVTEKGKDVELRCDPISGHTALYWYRQSLGQGLEFLIYFQGNSAPDKSGLPSDRFSAERTGGSVSTLTIQRTQQEDSAVYLCASSLVRDQPQHFGDGTRLSIL.

The gene calls are TRBV30 and TRBJ1-5; D unclear. The V and J ends lost 0 bases and 7 bases respectively, with 10 bases between them. CDR3 length: 13 residues. CDR1 and CDR2 (germline): GTSNPN, SVGIG (reference sequence). CDR3 sequence reads: CAWSVNSGQPQHF. CDR3 bases: TGTGCCTGGAGTGTAAACAGCGGGCAGCCCCAGCATTTT.

Only a few counts were recorded for this clone. The chain employs TRBV6-1 and TRBJ2-7; a possible D gene is TRBD1 (5 bases). In germline, CDR1 is MNHNS, CDR2 SASEGT. CDR3 length equals 13 residues. V lost 2 bases to trimming and J lost 6 bases, with 11 bases between them. CDR3 sequence reads: CASSEFGRAEQYF. The CDR3 DNA reads as TGTGCCAGCAGTGAATTTGGCAGGGCCGAGCAGTACTTC.

With respect to this clone: Other DNA sequences of this sample code for an identical CDR3. V usage is TRBV10-1 and J usage is TRBJ1-1; D call uncertain. This CDR3 spans 13 amino acids. Germline V gene lookup returns CDR1 WNHNN and CDR2 SYGVQD (reference sequence). V lost 0 bases and J lost 1, with 3 bases in between. CDR3 sequence: CASSESRNTEAFF. For the CDR3, the DNA is TGCGCCAGCAGTGAGTCGAGGAACACTGAAGCTTTCTTT.

The chain uses TRBV5-1 and TRBJ1-1; unclear D gene. The CDR3 totals 13 residues. V was pared by 2 bases and J by 0 bases, with 5 bases between. Looked up from germline, CDR1 is SGHRS and CDR2 is YFSETQ. The CDR3 spells CASSFALNTEAFF. CDR3 DNA: TGCGCCAGCAGCTTTGCGTTGAACACTGAAGCTTTCTTT. The whole variable domain, remainder taken from reference TRBV5-1 and TRBJ1-1, is KAGVTQTPRYLIKTRGQQVTLSCSPISGHRSVSWYQQTPGQGLQFLFEYFSETQRNKGNFPGRFSGRQFSNSRSEMNVSTLELGDSALYLCASSFALNTEAFFGQGTRLTVV.

The gene calls are TRBV14 and TRBJ2-1; TRBD1 is a possible D gene (5 bases). V was clipped by 5 bases and J by 3 bases, with 8 bases between them. The CDR3 length is 13 residues. Looked up from germline, CDR1 is SGHDN and CDR2 is FVKESK. CDR3 loop: CASSDQGYNEQFF. CDR3 nucleotides: TGTGCCAGCAGCGACCAGGGCTACAATGAGCAGTTCTTC. The full variable domain, in which reference TRBV14 and TRBJ2-1 provide the parts outside the CDR3, is EAGVTQFPSHSVIEKGQTVTLRCDPISGHDNLYWYRRVMGKEIKFLLHFVKESKQDESGMPNNRFLAERTGGTYSTLKVQPAELEDSGVYFCASSDQGYNEQFFGPGTRLTVL.

This rearrangement joins TRBV14 to TRBJ2-3; TRBD1 agrees at 9 bases. The CDR3 has 16 amino acids. The V and J ends lost 2 bases and 3 bases, in that order; junction bases with no gene match: 6. Germline lookup yields CDR1 SGHDN and CDR2 FVKESK. The CDR3 nucleotides are TGTGCCAGCAGCCAAACTGGACAGGGGTCAACAGATACGCAGTATTTT. Encoded protein: CASSQTGQGSTDTQYF.

As for this clone: A junction boundary mismatches the germline segment, possibly from a read error. The chain uses TRBV30 and TRBJ1-4; D remains ambiguous. From germline, CDR1 is GTSNPN and CDR2 SVGIG (reference sequence). There are 11 residues in the CDR3. CDR3 sequence: CAWRGVETLIF. The CDR3 DNA reads as TGTGCCTGGAGGGGAGTAGAGACATTGATTTTT.

The chain recombines TRBV4-1 with TRBJ2-3, with 9 bases fitting TRBD1. Germline CDR1 MGHRA, CDR2 YSYEKL. The CDR3 has 16 amino acids. V lost 1 base to trimming and J lost 3 bases; unmatched junction nucleotides: 5. The CDR3 sequence: CASSQGDRVGTDTQYF. CDR3 bases: TGCGCCAGCAGCCAAGGGGACAGGGTCGGGACAGATACGCAGTATTTT.

The chain is built from TRBV5-1 and TRBJ2-7, with D tentatively TRBD2 (5 bases). The CDR3 runs to 14 residues. From germline, CDR1 is SGHRS and CDR2 YFSETQ. The V and J ends lost 4 bases and 3 bases respectively, with 14 bases between them. The CDR3: CASSPSGLSYEQYF. The CDR3 DNA is TGCGCCAGCAGCCCAAGTGGACTCAGCTACGAGCAGTACTTC.

The chain combines TRBV4-1 with TRBJ2-2; TRBD1 might be the D (5 bases). Per germline, CDR1 MGHRA and CDR2 YSYEKL. Deletions cut 0 bases from V and 4 bases from J, with 9 bases between. The CDR3 length is 15 residues. CDR3 amino acids: CASSQEGLSTGELFF. The CDR3 nucleotides read TGCGCCAGCAGCCAAGAGGGGCTGAGCACCGGGGAGCTGTTTTTT.

This clone came up a few times. The chain employs TRBV6-6 and TRBJ1-4; 7 bases are a match to TRBD1. After removal of 5 bases from V and 10 bases from J, the junction contained 13 bases not matched to a gene. The CDR3 is 15 residues long. Germline CDR1 reads MNHNY; CDR2 reads SVGAGI (reference sequence). The CDR3 here is CASSGGQIQQGKLFF. The CDR3 DNA reads TGTGCCAGCAGTGGGGGACAGATCCAACAGGGAAAACTGTTTTTT.

V usage is TRBV9 and J usage is TRBJ2-1; D uncertain. Trimming pared 0 bases from V and 4 bases from J, leaving 14 bases between. The CDR3 is 16 amino acids. Germline V gives CDR1 SGDLS, CDR2 YYNGEE. Written as DNA, the CDR3 is TGTGCCAGCAGCGTAGGATTGGCCCTCGGGTACAATGAGCAGTTCTTC. Amino acids: CASSVGLALGYNEQFF.

The genes are TRBV4-2 and TRBJ1-6; D possibly corresponds to TRBD1 (5 bases). CDR3 length equals 19 residues. Per germline, CDR1 LGHNA and CDR2 YNFKEQ. Trimming cost V 0 bases and J 0 bases, with 15 bases left between them. The CDR3 DNA is TGTGCCAGCAGCCAAGATTTCGTCAGGGCGAGCTCCTATAATTCACCCCTCCACTTT. It is translated as CASSQDFVRASSYNSPLHF.

There are a few counts of this clone. The rearrangement links TRBV2 to TRBJ2-2; possibly TRBD2 for D (6 bases). Germline V gene data show CDR1 as SNHLY and CDR2 as FYNNEI. CDR3 size: 14 residues. The V and J ends lost 8 bases and 4 bases respectively, with 14 bases between them. The DNA of the CDR3 is TGTGCCAGCCGGCGGGGAAAGAGCACCGGGGAGCTGTTTTTT. It encodes CASRRGKSTGELFF.

Only one count was recorded for this clone. The V and J genes are TRBV5-1 and TRBJ2-2; 10 nucleotides align to TRBD2. CDR1 is SGHRS, CDR2 YFSETQ, per germline. The CDR3 spans 17 residues. Trimming took 4 bases from V and 5 from J; bases not matched to a gene: 11. In DNA form, the CDR3 reads TGCGCCAGCAGCACGGCCCTCAGCGGGGGGGAGACCGGGGAGCTGTTTTTT. Amino acids: CASSTALSGGETGELFF.

The chain recombines TRBV25-1 with TRBJ2-3, with 8 bases fitting TRBD2. This CDR3 region has 15 residues. Germline CDR1 MGHDK, CDR2 SYGVNS. The trim removed 5 bases at V and 12 bases at J, leaving 16 bases unmatched. The CDR3 DNA follows: TGTGCCAGCAGTCCTCCCTGGGGTAGCGGGGCCTCACAGTATTTT. Translation: CASSPPWGSGASQYF.

This clone was detected a few times. This sequence joins TRBV11-3 and TRBJ2-7; TRBD2 agrees at 7 bases. With 0 bases clipped from V and 3 bases from J, the junction kept 17 bases outside the gene matches. Germline CDR1 and CDR2: SGHNT and YENEEA. The CDR3 has 19 residues. CDR3 sequence (DNA): TGTGCCAGCAGCTTAGATGGACTAGGCTGGGGGGACCCGGTCTACGAGCAGTACTTC. Amino acids: CASSLDGLGWGDPVYEQYF.

Concerning this clone itself: Other DNA sequences in the sample encode the same CDR3. V and J are TRBV18 and TRBJ1-1, with 8 bases that match TRBD1. V shed 3 bases and J 1 base; nucleotides not matched to a gene: 4. The germline CDR1 and CDR2 sequences are KGHSH and LQKENI. This CDR3 comprises 15 residues. As DNA, the CDR3 is TGTGCCAGCTCACCCGGGACAGGAGGGAACACTGAAGCTTTCTTT. It encodes CASSPGTGGNTEAFF. The entire variable domain, with the rest obtained from reference TRBV18 and TRBJ1-1, is as follows: NAGVMQNPRHLVRRRGQEARLRCSPMKGHSHVYWYRQLPEEGLKFMVYLQKENIIDESGMPKERFSAEFPKEGPSILRIQQVVRGDSAAYFCASSPGTGGNTEAFFGQGTRLTVV.

This clone turned up a few times. V usage is TRBV29-1 and J usage is TRBJ1-2; TRBD1 matches 7 bases. Trimming cost V 4 bases and J 0 bases; bases outside gene matches: 2. The germline gives CDR1 SQVTM, CDR2 ANQGSEA. This CDR3 has 13 amino acids. CDR3 in amino acids: CSVGDSANYGYTF. In DNA form, the CDR3 reads TGCAGCGTTGGGGACAGTGCTAACTATGGCTACACCTTC.